These 18 T cell receptor beta chains share one sample of origin, sequenced in a study of T cells in Graves' hyperthyroidism and ophthalmopathy. RNA transcripts gave rise to amplified TCR beta CDR3 regions. The HTBI primer set was used in a first-round RT-PCR of the TCR CDR3. TCRdb analysed the multiplex PCR reads with MiXCR anew, one entry per CDR3 protein. The sample has over 500,000 distinct CDR3 sequences, 46% seen once. Specimen: peripheral blood or thyroid tissue (not recorded which). The source is an adult woman with Graves' disease, either hyperthyroidism or ophthalmopathy (not recorded which).

The rearrangement uses TRBV19 and TRBJ2-1; 12 bases are shared with TRBD2. The CDR3 totals 15 residues. V shed 6 bases, J shed 6 bases, and the junction held 6 bases outside the gene matches. From germline, CDR1 is LNHDA and CDR2 SQIVND (reference sequence). The CDR3 region is CASSRLAGETNEQFF. The CDR3 DNA reads TGTGCCAGTAGCCGACTAGCGGGGGAAACCAATGAGCAGTTCTTC. The full variable domain, with the rest looked up from reference TRBV19 and TRBJ2-1, is DGGITQSPKYLFRKEGQNVTLSCEQNLNHDAMYWYRQDPGQGLRLIYYSQIVNDFQKGDIAEGYSVSREKKESFPLTVTSAQKNPTAFYLCASSRLAGETNEQFFGPGTRLTVL.

A single count supports this clonotype. The chain recombines TRBV20-1 with TRBJ1-1; D is undetermined. The V gene lost 0 bases and the J gene lost 4 bases, with 12 bases spanning the gap. Germline lookup yields CDR1 DFQATT and CDR2 SNEGSKA (reference sequence). The CDR3 contains 14 residues. The CDR3 reads CSARDTVRSTEAFF. In DNA, the CDR3 is TGCAGTGCTAGAGATACAGTCAGGAGCACTGAAGCTTTCTTT.

The chain recombines TRBV20-1 with TRBJ1-3, with a weak D call TRBD1 (5 bases). Germline V gene data show CDR1 as DFQATT and CDR2 as SNEGSKA (reference sequence). V dropped 1 base and J dropped 4 bases, with 11 bases sitting between them. The CDR3 runs 14 residues. DNA of the CDR3: TGCAGTGCTAGAGGCACGGGGGACGGAAACACCATATATTTT. Protein product: CSARGTGDGNTIYF.

Details on this clonotype: The junction departs from the called germline gene at one end, perhaps through a read error. The J gene is TRBJ1-6, the V gene TRBV7-2, with D unresolved. The CDR3 has 15 residues. CDR1 SGHTA and CDR2 FQGNSA come from the germline V gene. Here the CDR3 reads CAGSLGPTTYSPLHF. CDR3 nucleotide sequence: TGTGCCGGCAGCTTAGGGCCCACCACTTATTCACCCCTCCACTTT.

J is TRBJ1-1 and V is TRBV29-1; tentatively, D is TRBD1 (6 bases). There are 13 residues in the CDR3. Germline lookup yields CDR1 SQVTM and CDR2 ANQGSEA. The germline V and J ends were trimmed by 1 base and 6 bases, with 12 bases remaining between them. CDR3 DNA sequence: TGCAGCGTTGAAGTCGGGGGCACAGCTGAAGCTTTCTTT. This encodes CSVEVGGTAEAFF.

The V gene is TRBV29-1, the J gene TRBJ2-6; D gene uncertain. Germline loops: CDR1 SQVTM, CDR2 ANQGSEA. Trimming removed 7 bases at V and 2 bases at J, with 9 bases between. CDR3 length equals 13 residues. CDR3 nucleotide sequence: TGCAGCGCCAGGCCGACTGGGGCCAACGTCCTGACTTTC. This encodes CSARPTGANVLTF.

There are many counts of this clonotype. The chain combines TRBV6-1 with TRBJ1-2; no definite D call. Trimming cost V 2 bases and J 8 bases, with 15 bases left between them. The CDR3 is 14 residues long. Germline values: CDR1 MNHNS, CDR2 SASEGT. The CDR3 DNA reads TGTGCCAGCAGTGAAATCGTGGAGACTAGGGGCTACACCTTC. Translated: CASSEIVETRGYTF.

This clonotype has just a few counts. Without the conserved terminal phenylalanine or tryptophan, this CDR3 likely stems from a read error. It is unclear where the CDR3 begins or ends on the DNA, so no DNA is shown, and the CDR3 is as TCRdb lists it. The V gene is TRBV7-2, the J gene TRBJ2-5; the D call of TRBD2 is as the table states it, not checked on the DNA. Counting both end residues, the CDR3 totals 12 amino acids. Germline CDR1 is SGHTA and CDR2 is FQGNSA. The CDR3 sequence is CASSSQGGLAAL.

Turning to this clonotype: Relative to the germline gene, one junction end is altered; a read error may explain this. V usage is TRBV9 and J usage is TRBJ1-5; D is unresolved. CDR1 is SGDLS and CDR2 is YYNGEE in the germline V gene. The CDR3 contains 15 residues. CDR3 sequence reads: CASSQDGFVNQPQHF. In DNA form, the CDR3 reads TGCGCCAGCAGCCAAGACGGTTTTGTCAATCAGCCCCAGCATTTT.

This clonotype has only a few counts. The chain has TRBV20-1 and TRBJ1-5; D possibly corresponds to TRBD1 (6 bases). The CDR3 consists of 13 residues. Trimming took off 7 bases at V and 6 bases at J, with 16 bases between the two ends. Germline V gene lookup returns CDR1 DFQATT and CDR2 SNEGSKA (reference sequence). The CDR3 nucleotides read TGCAGTGTCAAAGGGGGGGGGCCTCAGCCCCAGCATTTT. It yields the protein CSVKGGGPQPQHF.

The V and J genes are TRBV7-9 and TRBJ2-5; 10 nucleotides line up with TRBD2. With 5 bases clipped from V and 2 bases from J, the junction kept 5 bases outside the gene matches. CDR1 is SEHNR and CDR2 is FQNEAQ in the germline V gene (reference sequence). The CDR3 runs 15 residues. The CDR3 reads CASSPGLAVQETQYF. Written as DNA, the CDR3 is TGTGCCAGCAGCCCTGGACTAGCGGTACAAGAGACCCAGTACTTC. Looking up the rest from reference TRBV7-9 and TRBJ2-5 gives the full variable domain: DTGVSQNPRHKITKRGQNVTFRCDPISEHNRLYWYRQTLGQGPEFLTYFQNEAQLEKSRLLSDRFSAERPKGSFSTLEIQRTEQGDSAMYLCASSPGLAVQETQYFGPGTRLLVL.

The sample holds a few counts of this clonotype. This chain joins TRBV29-1 and TRBJ2-7; weak D call: TRBD1 (5 bases). Germline CDR1 SQVTM, CDR2 ANQGSEA. This CDR3 has 14 residues. V lost 7 bases to trimming and J lost 0 bases, with 16 bases between them. The DNA of the CDR3 is TGCAGCGCTAGGGGCAGGGAAGACTCCTACGAGCAGTACTTC. Amino acid sequence: CSARGREDSYEQYF.

This clonotype was seen at least ten times. The genes are TRBV7-2 and TRBJ1-5; the match to TRBD1 covers 7 bases. The CDR3 totals 18 residues. V was pared by 5 bases and J by 2 bases, with 15 bases of the junction left unmatched. In germline, CDR1 is SGHTA, CDR2 FQGNSA. The CDR3 DNA sequence: TGTGCCAGCAGCAGACAGGGTGGAGGGAGAGGAGGCAATCAGCCCCAGCATTTT. It codes for CASSRQGGGRGGNQPQHF.

This rearrangement joins TRBV12-3 or TRBV12-4 to TRBJ1-4; no definite D call. CDR3 length: 13 residues. The V and J ends lost 10 bases and 8 bases respectively, with 17 bases between them. The CDR3 is CATRPGVYEKLFF. In DNA, the CDR3 is TGTGCCACACGACCGGGTGTTTACGAAAAACTGTTTTTT.

This clonotype was detected only once. The CDR3 region has the DNA TGCAGCGTTGAAGGGGTGGGGAGGGTGACCCAGTACTTC. Amino acid sequence: CSVEGVGRVTQYF. V gene TRBV29-1 combines with J gene TRBJ2-5, with TRBD2 identical over 7 bases. The germline V gene has CDR1 SQVTM and CDR2 ANQGSEA. V lost 1 base to trimming and J lost 7 bases; unmatched junction nucleotides: 6. The CDR3 loop spans 13 amino acids.

This chain connects TRBV2 to TRBJ2-2, with 9 bases fitting TRBD1. This CDR3 is 14 amino acids long. With V trimmed by 4 bases and J by 8 bases, 5 bases remained unmatched. The V gene's germline CDR1 is SNHLY and CDR2 FYNNEI. CDR3 DNA: TGTGCCAGCAGTGTGGGACAGGGACGAGGGGAGCTGTTTTTT. Protein sequence: CASSVGQGRGELFF.

This clonotype was recorded at least ten times. The CDR3 sequence: CASSDRVTGQGEQYF. CDR3 sequence (DNA): TGTGCCAGCAGTGATCGAGTCACCGGCCAGGGCGAGCAGTACTTC. The gene calls are TRBV2 and TRBJ2-7; a weak D match, TRBD1 (5 bases). Deletions cut 3 bases from V and 6 bases from J, with 18 bases between. This CDR3 has 15 residues. Germline V gives CDR1 SNHLY, CDR2 FYNNEI.

The gene calls are TRBV7-8 and TRBJ1-5; 12 bases are a match to TRBD1. The germline CDR1 and CDR2 sequences are SGHVS and FQNEAQ. The V segment lost 5 bases and the J segment 6 bases; nucleotides outside the gene matches: 8. The length of the CDR3 is 16 residues. The CDR3 DNA reads TGTGCCAGCAGCCCTGCCGGGACAGGGGGCATTCAGCCCCAGCATTTT. This translates into CASSPAGTGGIQPQHF.